A single sample is the source of the 16 T cell receptor beta chains below, sequenced in a study of shared clonotypes between healthy human individuals. The method was immunoSEQ multiplex PCR; TCRdb's version includes in-frame clones alone and lacks a portion of them. The table has about 2.5 million clones, less than 95% seen once. The sequenced sample consisted of naive CD4+ T cells from PBMCs. Specified subset: CD45RA+ positively selected. The receptors originated from a man younger than 35 in good health. Some clones in this sample may be carry-over from other donors' samples.

The chain employs TRBV14 and TRBJ1-2; D call uncertain. The V and J ends lost 0 bases and 4 bases respectively, with 9 bases between them. The CDR3 runs to 14 residues. Germline assignment: CDR1 SGHDN and CDR2 FVKESK. CDR3 coding DNA: TGTGCCAGCAGCCAAGATTGGGGAGGCTATGGCTACACCTTC. It yields the protein CASSQDWGGYGYTF.

The chain employs TRBV5-1 and TRBJ1-2, with a possible D match to TRBD1 (5 bases). The CDR3 runs to 15 residues. The germline gives CDR1 SGHRS, CDR2 YFSETQ. Trimming took off 4 bases at V and 1 base at J, with 14 bases between the two ends. CDR3 residues: CASSAGTALNYGYTF. The CDR3 coding sequence is TGCGCCAGCAGCGCCGGGACGGCTCTTAACTATGGCTACACCTTC. Looking up the rest from reference TRBV5-1 and TRBJ1-2 gives the full variable domain: KAGVTQTPRYLIKTRGQQVTLSCSPISGHRSVSWYQQTPGQGLQFLFEYFSETQRNKGNFPGRFSGRQFSNSRSEMNVSTLELGDSALYLCASSAGTALNYGYTFGSGTRLTVV.

Regarding this clone: This specimen includes other DNA sequences encoding the same CDR3. V and J are TRBV9 and TRBJ1-1; 8 positions match TRBD1. Per germline, CDR1 SGDLS and CDR2 YYNGEE. There are 14 residues in the CDR3. V gave up 4 bases and J gave up 3 bases; unmatched junction bases: 5. The CDR3 nucleotides read TGTGCCAGCAGCCGAGACAGGGGAGACACTGAAGCTTTCTTT. Its protein product is CASSRDRGDTEAFF.

The chain is built from TRBV18 and TRBJ2-2; no definite D call. The CDR3 extends over 16 amino acids. V was cut by 3 bases and J by 4 bases, with 15 bases left in between. The germline V gene encodes CDR1 KGHSH and CDR2 LQKENI. The CDR3 coding sequence is TGTGCCAGCTCACCTCCCGCGGTCTCCACCACCGGGGAGCTGTTTTTT. Amino acid sequence: CASSPPAVSTTGELFF.

The chain is built from TRBV28 and TRBJ2-4, with D possibly matching TRBD2 (7 bases). Germline V lookup: CDR1 MDHEN, CDR2 SYDVKM. The V and J ends lost 8 bases and 3 bases respectively, with 17 bases between them. The CDR3 runs 15 residues. The CDR3 coding sequence is TGTGCCAGCGGACGAATCGGGGGGCTCAAAAACATTCAGTACTTC. It encodes CASGRIGGLKNIQYF. Complete variable domain (other parts from reference TRBV28 and TRBJ2-4): DVKVTQSSRYLVKRTGEKVFLECVQDMDHENMFWYRQDPGLGLRLIYFSYDVKMKEKGDIPEGYSVSREKKERFSLILESASTNQTSMYLCASGRIGGLKNIQYFGAGTRLSVL.

The chain employs TRBV6-5 and TRBJ1-2, with TRBD1 as a possible D gene (5 bases). Trimming removed 2 bases from V and 8 bases from J, with 12 bases in between. Germline CDR1 MNHEY, CDR2 SVGAGI. The CDR3 loop spans 13 amino acids. CDR3 coding DNA: TGTGCCAGCAGTTACGATGGGGCAACGGGCTACACCTTC. Translation: CASSYDGATGYTF.

The chain joins TRBV18 to TRBJ2-3, with 10 bases fitting TRBD2. J was trimmed by 4 bases and V by 2 bases; bases with no gene match: 6. Germline V gene data show CDR1 as KGHSH and CDR2 as LQKENI. The CDR3 length is 16 residues. The CDR3 is CASSPGLAGVPDTQYF. CDR3 DNA: TGTGCCAGCTCACCAGGGCTAGCGGGAGTCCCAGATACGCAGTATTTT.

The chain employs TRBV15 and TRBJ2-2; D gene uncertain. V lost 4 bases and J 5 bases, leaving 17 bases between the germline ends. This CDR3 spans 16 amino acids. CDR1 LNHNV and CDR2 YYDKDF come from the germline V gene (reference sequence). The CDR3 coding sequence is TGTGCCACCAGCACCGAGCGAGCTCGAGTGACCGGGGAGCTGTTTTTT. Translating it yields CATSTERARVTGELFF.

A word on this clone: Additional DNA sequences in this sample encode the identical CDR3. The chain links TRBV6-6 to TRBJ2-7; 10 bases match TRBD1. J was trimmed by 4 bases and V by 6 bases; bases with no gene match: 6. The CDR3 is made up of 14 amino acids. The germline gives CDR1 MNHNY, CDR2 SVGAGI (reference sequence). The DNA of the CDR3 is TGTGCCAGCAGCCGCGACAGGGGGCGGTACGAGCAGTACTTC. Residues: CASSRDRGRYEQYF.

V gene TRBV5-4 combines with J gene TRBJ2-5, with TRBD2 as a possible D gene (6 bases). Between the trimmed V and J ends, which lost 5 bases and 1 base, there was a span of 9 bases. CDR3 size: 13 residues. From germline, CDR1 is SGHNT and CDR2 YYREEE (reference sequence). CDR3 coding DNA: TGTGCCAGCAGATCTAGCGCCCAAGAGACCCAGTACTTC. This codes for CASRSSAQETQYF.

The chain uses TRBV6-1 and TRBJ1-2; possible D gene TRBD1, 6 bases. This CDR3 is built from 15 residues. V was pared by 3 bases and J by 4 bases, with 15 bases between. From germline, CDR1 is MNHNS and CDR2 SASEGT. CDR3 amino acids: CASSEGQSGAYGYTF. The CDR3 region has the DNA TGTGCCAGCAGTGAGGGCCAATCGGGGGCCTATGGCTACACCTTC.

V usage is TRBV19 and J usage is TRBJ2-1; D could derive from TRBD1 or TRBD2 (5 bases each). The CDR3 totals 16 residues. Between the trimmed V and J ends, which lost 6 bases and 0 bases, there was a span of 15 bases. CDR1 and CDR2 (germline): LNHDA, SQIVND (reference sequence). Here the CDR3 DNA reads TGTGCCAGTAGACGCCCGGGACCCCTCTCCTACAATGAGCAGTTCTTC. It is translated as CASRRPGPLSYNEQFF.

This chain uses TRBV7-8 with TRBJ1-1, with no clear D. The germline gives CDR1 SGHVS, CDR2 FQNEAQ. This CDR3 spans 13 amino acids. Trimming removed 4 bases from V and 3 bases from J, with 9 bases in between. The CDR3 DNA reads TGTGCCAGCAGCTCCCGGGTCGACACTGAAGCTTTCTTT. It translates to CASSSRVDTEAFF.

This rearrangement joins TRBV5-4 to TRBJ2-5; the D gene is possibly TRBD2 (6 bases). CDR1 is SGHNT and CDR2 is YYREEE in the germline V gene (reference sequence). The CDR3 consists of 16 residues. The ends were cut back, 0 bases at V and 1 base at J, with 13 bases in the middle. The CDR3 bases are TGTGCCAGCAGCTTGGGGGGGGTCACGGGCCAAGAGACCCAGTACTTC. This encodes CASSLGGVTGQETQYF.

This clone was found once. The V call is TRBV19, the J call TRBJ2-7; D is unresolved. V lost 1 base and J lost 2, with 12 bases in between. This CDR3 region has 15 residues. Germline V lookup: CDR1 LNHDA, CDR2 SQIVND (reference sequence). CDR3: CASSIGSRITYEQYF. In DNA, the CDR3 is TGTGCCAGTAGTATAGGGTCACGGATAACCTACGAGCAGTACTTC.

This clone was detected only once. The chain joins TRBV28 to TRBJ1-2; D remains ambiguous. V lost 4 bases, J lost 4 bases, and 7 bases lay in between. Germline CDR1 and CDR2: MDHEN and SYDVKM. CDR3 size: 12 residues. CDR3 region: CASSSPLYGYTF. The CDR3, as DNA: TGTGCCAGCAGTTCCCCTCTCTATGGCTACACCTTC.